Shown below are 24 T cell receptor beta chains from a single sample sequenced in a study of cytomegalovirus exposure and HLA in healthy donors. Sequencing used immunoSEQ multiplex PCR; TCRdb keeps in-frame clones, though not all of them. This table has about 150,000 clones, about 89% appearing once. Sequenced input: PBMCs. These TCRs come from a woman aged 18 to 35 in good health and CMV-seropositive.

The chain combines TRBV6-5 with TRBJ2-1, with 11 bases fitting TRBD2. CDR3 length equals 15 residues. Trimming cost V 6 bases and J 2 bases; bases outside gene matches: 3. Germline values: CDR1 MNHEY, CDR2 SVGAGI. DNA for the CDR3: TGTGCCAGCAGGGTGGGACTAGCGGCCTACAATGAGCAGTTCTTC. It translates to CASRVGLAAYNEQFF.

This chain connects TRBV6-5 to TRBJ2-5, with D possibly being TRBD1 (6 bases). The germline V gene encodes CDR1 MNHEY and CDR2 SVGAGI. V was cut by 0 bases and J by 0 bases, with 8 bases left in between. CDR3 length: 15 amino acids. The CDR3 loop reads CASSYSGADQETQYF. The DNA for the CDR3 is TGTGCCAGCAGTTACTCGGGGGCGGACCAAGAGACCCAGTACTTC.

This clone was counted only a few times. This chain uses TRBV12-5 with TRBJ1-2, with TRBD1 matching 7 bases. Unmatched junction bases numbered 9, after V lost 7 bases and J lost 7 bases. Germline CDR1 reads LGHNT; CDR2 reads FRNRAP. CDR3 length: 13 amino acids. The CDR3, as DNA: TGTGCTAGTGCCGAGGGGCAGGGGGGTGGCTACACCTTC. It translates to CASAEGQGGGYTF.

Points on this clone: Other DNA sequences of this sample code for an identical CDR3. The J gene is TRBJ2-7, the V gene TRBV4-1; TRBD1 matches at 7 bases. CDR1 is MGHRA, CDR2 YSYEKL, per germline. This CDR3 is built from 13 residues. Unmatched junction bases numbered 2, after V lost 2 bases and J lost 4 bases. CDR3 coding DNA: TGCGCCAGCAGCCAACAGACAGGGTACGAGCAGTACTTC. Translating gives CASSQQTGYEQYF.

The chain has TRBV4-1 and TRBJ2-7; 7 bases align to TRBD1. In germline, CDR1 is MGHRA, CDR2 YSYEKL. V was pared by 0 bases and J by 6 bases, with 11 bases of the junction left unmatched. The CDR3 runs 16 residues. Here the CDR3 reads CASSQDFRGGYGEQYF. CDR3 DNA sequence: TGCGCCAGCAGCCAAGACTTTAGAGGGGGCTATGGCGAGCAGTACTTC.

V gene TRBV2 combines with J gene TRBJ2-1; 10 nucleotides match TRBD2. The CDR3 is 11 amino acids. Germline-derived CDR1 and CDR2 are SNHLY and FYNNEI. The V and J ends lost 5 bases and 15 bases, in that order; junction bases with no gene match: 4. The CDR3, as DNA: TGTGCCAGCAGTCTAGCGGGAGTTCGGTTCTTC. Its translation is CASSLAGVRFF.

This chain joins TRBV5-6 and TRBJ2-1, with TRBD2 matching 14 bases. V shed 4 bases and J 9 bases; nucleotides not matched to a gene: 12. The germline gives CDR1 SGHDT, CDR2 YYEEEE. The CDR3 consists of 17 residues. CDR3 in DNA: TGTGCCAGCAGCCGGGCGGAGGGACTAGCGGGAGTGAGTGAGCAGTTCTTC. It encodes CASSRAEGLAGVSEQFF. Drawing the rest from reference TRBV5-6 and TRBJ2-1, the complete variable domain is DAGVTQSPTHLIKTRGQQVTLRCSPKSGHDTVSWYQQALGQGPQFIFQYYEEEERQRGNFPDRFSGHQFPNYSSELNVNALLLGDSALYLCASSRAEGLAGVSEQFFGPGTRLTVL.

In the case of this clone: At one of its ends the junction is not consistent with the germline gene, which may arise from a read error. The chain joins TRBV7-7 to TRBJ2-5, with a weak D call TRBD2 (5 bases). CDR1 SSHAT and CDR2 FNYEAQ come from the germline V gene (reference sequence). CDR3 length equals 15 residues. The CDR3 DNA reads TGTGCTAGCAGCTTAGAGCTTGCGGGCCAAGAGACCCAGTACTTC. Translating gives CASSLELAGQETQYF.

J is TRBJ2-2 and V is TRBV5-1, with a weak D call TRBD1 (6 bases). Germline V gene data show CDR1 as SGHRS and CDR2 as YFSETQ. The CDR3 totals 16 residues. V shed 4 bases and J shed 0 bases, with 13 bases lying between them. The CDR3 DNA reads TGCGCCAGCAGCCCGGTAGGACAGACGAACACCGGGGAGCTGTTTTTT. Protein sequence: CASSPVGQTNTGELFF.

The genes are TRBV19 and TRBJ2-7; D perhaps matches TRBD2 (6 bases). The CDR3 has 14 amino acids. CDR1 LNHDA and CDR2 SQIVND come from the germline V gene (reference sequence). Trimming cost V 1 base and J 3 bases, with 10 bases left between them. The CDR3 DNA sequence: TGTGCCAGTAGTATAGGAGGGACTTTCTACGAGCAGTACTTC. Amino acids: CASSIGGTFYEQYF.

The CDR3 protein is CASSFAGGNYGYTF. CDR3 DNA sequence: TGTGCCAGCAGCTTTGCAGGGGGGAACTATGGCTACACCTTC. The rearrangement uses TRBV7-9 and TRBJ1-2, with TRBD1 matching over 7 bases. There are 14 residues in the CDR3. Trimming at V came to 3 bases and at J to 2 bases, leaving 3 bases not matched to a gene. In germline, CDR1 is SEHNR, CDR2 FQNEAQ (reference sequence). Full variable domain (rest looked up from reference TRBV7-9 and TRBJ1-2): DTGVSQNPRHKITKRGQNVTFRCDPISEHNRLYWYRQTLGQGPEFLTYFQNEAQLEKSRLLSDRFSAERPKGSFSTLEIQRTEQGDSAMYLCASSFAGGNYGYTFGSGTRLTVV.

This chain uses TRBV19 with TRBJ2-7; TRBD2 agrees at 14 bases. The CDR3 sequence is 13 residues long. Germline V gives CDR1 LNHDA, CDR2 SQIVND (reference sequence). V was pared by 5 bases and J by 12 bases, with 6 bases of the junction left unmatched. The CDR3 DNA follows: TGTGCCAGTAGTCCCGGGACTAGCGGGAGCCCGTACTTC. The encoded protein is CASSPGTSGSPYF.

This chain connects TRBV2 to TRBJ2-7; D remains ambiguous. V lost 2 bases and J lost 7, with 12 bases in between. This CDR3 has 13 amino acids. Germline loops: CDR1 SNHLY, CDR2 FYNNEI. The CDR3 sequence is CASSESEVAEQYF. The DNA for the CDR3 is TGTGCCAGCAGTGAAAGTGAGGTTGCGGAGCAGTACTTC. Together with reference TRBV2 and TRBJ2-7, the CDR3 gives the full variable domain: EPEVTQTPSHQVTQMGQEVILRCVPISNHLYFYWYRQILGQKVEFLVSFYNNEISEKSEIFDDQFSVERPDGSNFTLKIRSTKLEDSAMYFCASSESEVAEQYFGPGTRLTVT.

V usage is TRBV2 and J usage is TRBJ2-1, with a tentative D call TRBD1 (5 bases). Per germline, CDR1 SNHLY and CDR2 FYNNEI. V shed 9 bases and J shed 0 bases, with 9 bases lying between them. The CDR3 consists of 13 residues. CDR3 loop: CASAGYSYNEQFF. The CDR3 coding sequence is TGTGCCAGTGCAGGGTACTCCTACAATGAGCAGTTCTTC.

In this sample, this clone turned up once. This sequence joins TRBV18 and TRBJ1-2; D gene uncertain. The CDR3 consists of 15 residues. Trimming took off 3 bases at V and 6 bases at J, with 17 bases between the two ends. CDR1 and CDR2 from the germline V gene are KGHSH and LQKENI. The CDR3 sequence is CASSPRLGGFDGYTF. The CDR3 DNA follows: TGTGCCAGCTCACCGCGGTTAGGAGGGTTTGATGGCTACACCTTC.

The chain employs TRBV5-1 and TRBJ2-1, with 7 positions matching TRBD1. Germline assignment: CDR1 SGHRS and CDR2 YFSETQ. With 0 bases clipped from V and 7 bases from J, the junction kept 13 bases outside the gene matches. The CDR3 totals 17 residues. As DNA, the CDR3 is TGCGCCAGCAGCTTGGGTTGGTTGCAGGGGGATCGTAATGAGCAGTTCTTC. Its protein is CASSLGWLQGDRNEQFF. Variable domain in full (rest from reference TRBV5-1 and TRBJ2-1): KAGVTQTPRYLIKTRGQQVTLSCSPISGHRSVSWYQQTPGQGLQFLFEYFSETQRNKGNFPGRFSGRQFSNSRSEMNVSTLELGDSALYLCASSLGWLQGDRNEQFFGPGTRLTVL.

The CDR3 reads CASSVPGSGELFF. CDR3 DNA sequence: TGTGCCAGCAGCGTACCGGGATCCGGGGAGCTGTTTTTT. This chain links TRBV5-5 with TRBJ2-2, with D possibly TRBD2 on 5 matching bases. This CDR3 spans 13 amino acids. Between the trimmed V and J ends, which lost 4 bases and 6 bases, there was a span of 10 bases. In germline, CDR1 is SGHKS, CDR2 YYEKEE (reference sequence).

This chain links TRBV9 with TRBJ2-1; 10 bases agree with TRBD2. There are 15 residues in the CDR3. The J segment lost 3 bases and the V segment lost 1 base, leaving 1 base of the junction unmatched. Germline assignment: CDR1 SGDLS and CDR2 YYNGEE. CDR3 sequence reads: CASSVIAGGYNEQFF. The CDR3 DNA reads TGTGCCAGCAGCGTAATAGCGGGAGGCTACAATGAGCAGTTCTTC.

The chain carries TRBV10-3 and TRBJ2-7; D not certain. V lost 4 bases to trimming and J lost 5 bases, with 12 bases between them. The CDR3 is 13 amino acids. CDR1 ENHRY and CDR2 SYGVKD come from the germline V gene. The CDR3 region is CAISVTSNNEQYF. Here the CDR3 DNA reads TGTGCCATCAGTGTGACTTCTAACAACGAGCAGTACTTC.

The rearrangement joins TRBV6-6 to TRBJ2-4, with D possibly being TRBD1 (5 bases). The V gene's germline CDR1 is MNHNY and CDR2 SVGAGI (reference sequence). Trimming shortened V by 0 bases and J by 0 bases, and 9 bases separated the two germline ends. CDR3 length: 16 residues. Here the CDR3 DNA reads TGTGCCAGCAGTTACTCCACAGGAGTAGCCAAAAACATTCAGTACTTC. Its protein is CASSYSTGVAKNIQYF.

V usage is TRBV15 and J usage is TRBJ1-1, with D uncertain. CDR3 size: 14 residues. The V end was cut by 4 bases, the J end by 0 bases, with 9 bases between. Germline lookup yields CDR1 LNHNV and CDR2 YYDKDF (reference sequence). Here the CDR3 DNA reads TGTGCCACCAGCACCCTCACAATGAACACTGAAGCTTTCTTT. This sequence encodes CATSTLTMNTEAFF.

The rearrangement links TRBV6-5 to TRBJ1-1; D is undetermined. V lost 2 bases, J lost 4 bases, and 11 bases lay in between. The germline V gene encodes CDR1 MNHEY and CDR2 SVGAGI. CDR3 length: 14 amino acids. CDR3 DNA: TGTGCCAGCAGTTACGATGGATGGAGCACTGAAGCTTTCTTT. Amino acid sequence: CASSYDGWSTEAFF.

V usage is TRBV30 and J usage is TRBJ1-4; D might be TRBD1 (6 bases). This CDR3 has 14 amino acids. In germline, CDR1 is GTSNPN, CDR2 SVGIG (reference sequence). The V end was cut by 3 bases, the J end by 6 bases, with 14 bases between. CDR3 bases: TGTGCCTGGAGCCGGGACACTATGCATGAAAAACTGTTTTTT. It is translated as CAWSRDTMHEKLFF.

The chain employs TRBV5-8 and TRBJ2-3; D is uncertain. The CDR3 is made up of 15 amino acids. Germline lookup yields CDR1 SGHTS and CDR2 YDEGEE. V gave up 4 bases and J gave up 4 bases, with 16 bases separating them. The CDR3 nucleotides read TGTGCCAGCAGCAAAACAATTGACCGGGCAGATACGCAGTATTTT. Translating gives CASSKTIDRADTQYF.